The present T cell receptor beta chain was sequenced within a study of blood T cell repertoires in COVID-19. This table comes from immunoSEQ multiplex PCR, and its TCRdb copy is limited to in-frame clones, with some not included. This table has roughly 120,000 clones, approximately 80% appearing once. This CDR3 contains 13 residues. Trimming left V 4 bases short and J 15 bases short, with 18 bases between. Germline V CDR1 and CDR2: LNHNV, YYDKDF (reference sequence). Source material: peripheral blood. The rearrangement joins TRBV15 to TRBJ1-4; a weak D match, TRBD1 (6 bases). The TCR was taken from a man aged 45-65 years with acute or convalescent COVID-19. The CDR3 protein is CATSKVGTSDVFF. CDR3 sequence (DNA): TGTGCCACCAGCAAAGTGGGGACATCGGATGTGTTTTTT.